A selection of T cell receptor beta chains follows, all from one sample in a study of monozygotic twins with inflammatory bowel disease. TCRdb reanalyzed the 5' RACE reads, giving one entry per CDR3 protein sequence and no DNA. Here the sample table reports approximately 400,000 distinct CDR3 sequences. The source material was blood. These receptors were obtained from a human donor with ulcerative colitis or Crohn's disease, or a healthy co-twin of an affected twin (not recorded which). The CDR3 runs from the conserved cysteine through the conserved F or W.

TRBJ2-2 | TRBV7-9 | CASSPDRGTGELFF
TRBJ1-4 | TRBV27 | CASSLNRAGQKNEKLFF
TRBJ1-1 | TRBV7-6 | CASSSRTGQSMNTEAFF
TRBJ2-4 | TRBV27 | CASSDQGKAKNMQYF
TRBJ2-1 | TRBV7-8 | CASSLMTGSSYNDQFF
TRBJ2-7 | TRBV12-3/TRBV12-4 | CASSPRLAGDYEQYF
TRBJ2-1 | TRBV9 | CASSVGLGTGSYNEQFF
TRBJ2-1 | TRBV19 | CASSPASGIQGEQFF
TRBJ2-4 | TRBV6-2/TRBV6-3 | CASSYSGRGNIQYF
TRBJ1-5 | TRBV20-1 | CSVGRPSSNQPQHF
TRBJ2-3 | TRBV18 | CASTPGLARSTDTQYF
TRBJ2-1 | TRBV20-1 | CSARRGPYNEQFF
TRBJ2-2 | TRBV6-5 | CASSYAAPDRGSTGELFF
TRBJ2-7 | TRBV10-3 | CAISDTTGVYYEQYF
TRBJ1-6 | TRBV6-5 | CASTYAGTANSPLHF
TRBJ1-5 | TRBV20-1 | CSARDPGGENQPQHF
TRBJ2-7 | TRBV28 | CASTSTGENYEQYF
TRBJ1-4 | TRBV20-1 | CSARETGWEKLFF
TRBJ2-7 | TRBV29-1 | CSVADRSAYEQYF
TRBJ1-1 | TRBV20-1 | CSAFHFGPMNTEAFF
TRBJ1-2 | TRBV6-5 | CASSSPGQGNYGYTF
TRBJ2-7 | TRBV5-4 | CASSLPGAFSYEQYF
TRBJ2-1 | TRBV20-1 | CSASNRLAGRNEQFF
TRBJ2-1 | TRBV11-2 | CASSLEGLAPQFF
TRBJ1-2 | TRBV20-1 | CSARVLGRSNYGYTF
TRBJ1-1 | TRBV7-2 | CASRPNTEAFF
TRBJ2-1 | TRBV2 | CASSVDGDNEQFF
TRBJ1-6 | TRBV20-1 | CSARISGDSPLHF
TRBJ1-5 | TRBV28 | CAGSGGQGNQPQHF
TRBJ2-2 | TRBV5-8 | CASSLGQGPTAELFF